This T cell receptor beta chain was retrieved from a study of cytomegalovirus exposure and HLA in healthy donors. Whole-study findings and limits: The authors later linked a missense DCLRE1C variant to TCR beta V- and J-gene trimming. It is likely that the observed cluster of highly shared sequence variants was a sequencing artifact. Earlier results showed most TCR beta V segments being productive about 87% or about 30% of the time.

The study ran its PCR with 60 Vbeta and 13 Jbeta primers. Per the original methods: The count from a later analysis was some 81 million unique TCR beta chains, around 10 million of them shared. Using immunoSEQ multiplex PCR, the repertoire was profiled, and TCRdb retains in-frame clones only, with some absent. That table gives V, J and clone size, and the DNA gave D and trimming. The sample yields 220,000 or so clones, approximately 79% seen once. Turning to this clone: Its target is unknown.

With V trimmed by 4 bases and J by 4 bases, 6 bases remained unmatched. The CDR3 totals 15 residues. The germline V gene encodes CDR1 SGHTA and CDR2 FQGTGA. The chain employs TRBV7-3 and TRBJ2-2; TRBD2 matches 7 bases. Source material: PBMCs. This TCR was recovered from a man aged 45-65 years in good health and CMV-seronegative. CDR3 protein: CASSSWGGTTGELFF. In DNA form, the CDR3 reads TGTGCCAGCAGCTCATGGGGGGGGACCACCGGGGAGCTGTTTTTT. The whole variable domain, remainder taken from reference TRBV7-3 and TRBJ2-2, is GAGVSQTPSNKVTEKGKYVELRCDPISGHTALYWYRQSLGQGPEFLIYFQGTGAADDSGLPNDRFFAVRPEGSVSTLKIQRTERGDSAVYLCASSSWGGTTGELFFGEGSRLTVL.